The 3 T cell receptor beta chains given below trace back to one sample, sequenced in a study of monozygotic twins with cystic fibrosis. TCRdb's copy holds only in-frame clones and misses some; the assay was immunoSEQ multiplex PCR. This table holds about 14,000 clones, approximately 84% found once. Sample: blood. All receptors derive from a boy between 5 and 17 years old with cystic fibrosis.

The rearrangement joins TRBV18 to TRBJ1-1; 7 nucleotides match TRBD1. Losses at the gene ends were 3 bases for V and 1 base for J; bases not matched to a gene: 5. Germline CDR1 is KGHSH and CDR2 is LQKENI. The CDR3 totals 15 residues. Here the CDR3 DNA reads TGTGCCAGCTCACCGTACAGGGGAGAGAACACTGAAGCTTTCTTT. As protein: CASSPYRGENTEAFF.

The rearrangement joins TRBV7-9 to TRBJ1-1; possible D gene TRBD1, 5 bases. Trimming removed 5 bases from V and 3 bases from J, with 13 bases in between. The CDR3 spans 14 residues. Germline V gives CDR1 SEHNR, CDR2 FQNEAQ (reference sequence). The CDR3 DNA sequence: TGTGCCAGCAGCCCGTCCATGGGGGACACTGAAGCTTTCTTT. Translated: CASSPSMGDTEAFF.

The rearrangement joins TRBV6-1 to TRBJ2-3; D possibly corresponds to TRBD2 (6 bases). Germline CDR1 reads MNHNS; CDR2 reads SASEGT. Trimming cost V 7 bases and J 2 bases, with 10 bases left between them. The CDR3 totals 13 residues. The CDR3 DNA reads as TGTGCCAGCAATACGGGAGCCACAGATACGCAGTATTTT. Translated, it gives CASNTGATDTQYF.